This TCR beta chain appears in the sequencing data of a study of blood T cell repertoires in COVID-19. Background on the study: The United States, Italy and Spain supplied acute and convalescent COVID-19 samples.

One Seattle source followed patients from active infection through their disease course. This clone was found once. In the authors' methods: Cell counts per sample came from amplifying reference gene primers. The table came from immunoSEQ multiplex PCR; TCRdb's copy has only in-frame clones and leaves some out. D and trimming were read from the DNA, whereas the V and J calls and clone size are those reported in that table. The sample has around 77,000 clones; roughly four fifths are singletons. V lost 5 bases, J lost 10 bases, and 17 bases lay in between. This CDR3 region has 13 residues. Germline V CDR1 and CDR2: LNHDA, SQIVND (reference sequence).

The clonotype originates from a man aged 30 to 45 with COVID-19, enrolled during active disease. This rearrangement joins TRBV19 to TRBJ1-1, with D perhaps TRBD1 (6 bases). Sequencing was carried out using peripheral blood. CDR3 loop: CASSFNRDSVAFF. In DNA form, the CDR3 reads TGTGCCAGTAGTTTTAACAGGGATTCGGTAGCTTTCTTT.